This T cell receptor beta chain was sequenced during a study of response to subunit inactivated influenza vaccine. Broader study findings: The authors suggested that every seasonal influenza vaccination recruits few new T cells.

CDR3 length equals 15 residues. Germline V lookup: CDR1 LGHDT, CDR2 YNNKEL (reference sequence). With 5 bases removed from V and 2 bases from J, the gap between germline ends came to 16 bases. A single record per CDR3 protein comes from TCRdb applying MiXCR to the RT-PCR reads. The sample includes around 200,000 distinct CDR3 sequences, about 9.3% of them seen just once. Remarks on this clonotype: Its antigen remains unidentified.

V and J are TRBV3-1 and TRBJ2-7; tentative D call: TRBD2 (5 bases). The receptor's source is a man between 50 and 59 years old who received an inactivated influenza vaccine. Here the sequenced sample was non-naive T cells sorted from PBMCs, taken on the day of vaccination. The CDR3 protein is CASSKEAPFTYEQYF. As DNA, the CDR3 is TGTGCCAGCAGCAAGGAGGCGCCTTTTACCTACGAGCAGTACTTC.